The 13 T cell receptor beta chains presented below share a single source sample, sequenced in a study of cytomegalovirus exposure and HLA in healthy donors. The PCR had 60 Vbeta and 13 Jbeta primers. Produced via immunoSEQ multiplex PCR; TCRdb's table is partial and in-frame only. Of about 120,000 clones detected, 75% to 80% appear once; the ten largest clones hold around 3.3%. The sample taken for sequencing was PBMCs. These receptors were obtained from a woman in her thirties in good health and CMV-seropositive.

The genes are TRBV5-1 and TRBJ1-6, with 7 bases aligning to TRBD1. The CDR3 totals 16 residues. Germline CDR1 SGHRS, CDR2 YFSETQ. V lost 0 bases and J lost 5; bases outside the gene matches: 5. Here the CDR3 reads CASSLEGQPNNSPLHF. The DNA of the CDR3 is TGCGCCAGCAGCTTGGAGGGACAGCCCAATAATTCACCCCTCCACTTT. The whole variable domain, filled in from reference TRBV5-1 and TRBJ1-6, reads KAGVTQTPRYLIKTRGQQVTLSCSPISGHRSVSWYQQTPGQGLQFLFEYFSETQRNKGNFPGRFSGRQFSNSRSEMNVSTLELGDSALYLCASSLEGQPNNSPLHFGNGTRLTVT.

Here the CDR3 DNA reads TGTGCCAGCAGCTTAGGGGCAGAATACCTTGGCTACACCTTC. Amino acid sequence: CASSLGAEYLGYTF. V usage is TRBV7-9 and J usage is TRBJ1-2; D is unclear. CDR3 length: 14 amino acids. CDR1 and CDR2 (germline): SEHNR, FQNEAQ (reference sequence). V shed 1 base and J shed 7 bases, with 13 bases lying between them.

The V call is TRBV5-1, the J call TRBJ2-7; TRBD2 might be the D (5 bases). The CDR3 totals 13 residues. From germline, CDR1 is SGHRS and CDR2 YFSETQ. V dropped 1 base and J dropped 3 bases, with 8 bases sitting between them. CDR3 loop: CASSLSGYYEQYF. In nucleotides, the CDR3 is TGCGCCAGCAGCTTGTCGGGGTACTACGAGCAGTACTTC.

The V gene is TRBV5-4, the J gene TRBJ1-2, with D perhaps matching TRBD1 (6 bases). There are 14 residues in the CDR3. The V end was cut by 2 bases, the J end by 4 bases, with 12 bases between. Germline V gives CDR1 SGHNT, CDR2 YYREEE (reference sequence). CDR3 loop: CASSLWGLGYGYTF. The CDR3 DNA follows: TGTGCCAGCAGCTTATGGGGGCTTGGCTATGGCTACACCTTC.

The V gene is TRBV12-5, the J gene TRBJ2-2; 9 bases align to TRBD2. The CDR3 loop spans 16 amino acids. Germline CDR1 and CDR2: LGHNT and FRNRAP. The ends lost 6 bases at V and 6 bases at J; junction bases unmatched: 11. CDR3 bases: TGTGCTAGTGGCGGGCCGCTGGCGGGGGGGTCCGGGGAGCTGTTTTTT. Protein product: CASGGPLAGGSGELFF.

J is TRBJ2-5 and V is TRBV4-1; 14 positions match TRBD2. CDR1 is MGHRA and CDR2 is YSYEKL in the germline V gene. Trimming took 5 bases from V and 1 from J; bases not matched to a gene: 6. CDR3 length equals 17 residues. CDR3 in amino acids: CASSSAGLAGGQETQYF. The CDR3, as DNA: TGCGCCAGCAGCTCCGCTGGACTAGCGGGGGGCCAAGAGACCCAGTACTTC.

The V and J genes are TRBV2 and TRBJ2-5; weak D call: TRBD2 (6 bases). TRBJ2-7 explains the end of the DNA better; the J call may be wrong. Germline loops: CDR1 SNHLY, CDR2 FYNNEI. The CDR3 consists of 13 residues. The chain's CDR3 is CASRRGLAYEQYF. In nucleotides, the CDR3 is TGTGCCAGCAGGAGGGGACTTGCCTACGAGCAGTACTTC.

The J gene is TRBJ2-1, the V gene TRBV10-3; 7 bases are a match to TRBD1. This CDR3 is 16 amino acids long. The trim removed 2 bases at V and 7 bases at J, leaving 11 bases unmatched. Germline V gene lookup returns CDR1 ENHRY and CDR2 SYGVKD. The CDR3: CAISERQGGFLNEQFF. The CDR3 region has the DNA TGTGCCATCAGTGAGAGACAGGGTGGTTTTTTGAATGAGCAGTTCTTC.

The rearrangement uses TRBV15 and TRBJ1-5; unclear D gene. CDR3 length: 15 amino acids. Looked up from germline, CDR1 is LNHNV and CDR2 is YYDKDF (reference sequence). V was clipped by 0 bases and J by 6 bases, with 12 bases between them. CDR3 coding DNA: TGTGCCACCAGCAGAGATTTCGGGGTAGGTCAGCCCCAGCATTTT. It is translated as CATSRDFGVGQPQHF.

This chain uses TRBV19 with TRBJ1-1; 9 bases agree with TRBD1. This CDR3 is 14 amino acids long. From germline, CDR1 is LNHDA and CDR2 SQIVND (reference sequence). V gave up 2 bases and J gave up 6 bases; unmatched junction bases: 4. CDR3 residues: CASSILGTGSEAFF. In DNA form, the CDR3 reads TGTGCCAGTAGTATATTGGGGACAGGGTCTGAAGCTTTCTTT.

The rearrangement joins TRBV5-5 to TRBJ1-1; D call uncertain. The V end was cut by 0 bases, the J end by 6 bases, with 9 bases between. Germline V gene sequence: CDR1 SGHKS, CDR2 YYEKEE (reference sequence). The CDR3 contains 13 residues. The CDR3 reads CASSLVSLAEAFF. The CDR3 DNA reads TGTGCCAGCAGCTTGGTTTCCCTAGCTGAAGCTTTCTTT.

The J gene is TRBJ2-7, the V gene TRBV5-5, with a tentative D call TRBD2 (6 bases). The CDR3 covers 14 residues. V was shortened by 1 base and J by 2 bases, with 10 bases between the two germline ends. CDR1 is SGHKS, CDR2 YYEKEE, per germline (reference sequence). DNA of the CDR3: TGTGCCAGCAGCTTGCAGGGAGGTCCCTACGAGCAGTACTTC. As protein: CASSLQGGPYEQYF.

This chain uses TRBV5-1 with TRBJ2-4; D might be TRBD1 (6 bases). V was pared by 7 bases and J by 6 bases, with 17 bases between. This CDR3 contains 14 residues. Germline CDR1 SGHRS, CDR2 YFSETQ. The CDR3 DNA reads TGCGCCAGCTCCACCGGGACATCGGGAAACATTCAGTACTTC. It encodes CASSTGTSGNIQYF.